This T cell receptor (beta chain) was captured in a study of CD8 T cells in ankylosing spondylitis. Study findings and constraints: Within matched ankylosing spondylitis synovial fluid, disease-linked clones were reportedly significantly enriched. Roughly eight highly homologous variants made up a TCR beta motif that seemed to typify ankylosing spondylitis blood. Both synovial fluid and blood in reactive arthritis had previously been reported to carry some motif variants.

TCRdb reprocessed the 5' RACE reads via MiXCR and lists one record per CDR3 protein. This sample has some 840,000 distinct CDR3 sequences, with approximately 12% found just once. This CDR3 is built from 14 residues. V lost 8 bases and J lost 5, with 21 bases in between. Germline V CDR1 and CDR2: DFQATT, SNEGSKA (reference sequence). This clonotype was picked up a small number of times. Its antigen remains unknown. The sequence was obtained from a male donor with ankylosing spondylitis. Input material: blood, either unsorted or a sorted T cell fraction (not recorded which). The rearrangement links TRBV20-1 to TRBJ2-5; TRBD2 is a possible D gene (5 bases). CDR3 residues: CSMDFGGRGETQYF. CDR3 nucleotides: TGCAGTATGGATTTCGGCGGACGCGGGGAGACCCAGTACTTC.